What follows are 30 T cell receptor beta chains derived from one specimen sequenced in a study of cytomegalovirus exposure and HLA in healthy donors. PCR amplification relied on 60 Vbeta primers (plus 13 Jbeta primers). Produced via immunoSEQ multiplex PCR; TCRdb's table is partial and in-frame only. The table lists more than 95,000 clones, 75% to 85% of them singletons. Sequencing was done on a sample of PBMCs. The origin of the receptors is a man aged 25 to 45 in good health and CMV-seropositive.

This chain uses TRBV5-1 with TRBJ1-3; D might be TRBD1 (6 bases). The CDR3 loop spans 15 amino acids. Trimming took off 4 bases at V and 8 bases at J, with 19 bases between the two ends. The germline gives CDR1 SGHRS, CDR2 YFSETQ. CDR3: CASSQKTGLSDTIYF. Written as DNA, the CDR3 is TGCGCCAGCAGCCAAAAAACAGGGCTGTCAGACACCATATATTTT.

The chain has TRBV19 and TRBJ2-1, with no clear D. Germline V gives CDR1 LNHDA, CDR2 SQIVND (reference sequence). V was clipped by 9 bases and J by 0 bases, with 18 bases between them. The CDR3 loop spans 16 amino acids. CDR3 residues: CASLGLTESSYNEQFF. CDR3 in DNA: TGTGCCAGCCTAGGATTGACGGAAAGCTCCTACAATGAGCAGTTCTTC.

CDR3 DNA sequence: TGCAGTGTTTTGGACTACGGCGAGCAGTACTTC. Its translation: CSVLDYGEQYF. The rearrangement uses TRBV20-1 and TRBJ2-7; D is perhaps TRBD2 (6 bases). Germline V gives CDR1 DFQATT, CDR2 SNEGSKA (reference sequence). Between the trimmed V and J ends, which lost 7 bases and 6 bases, there was a span of 13 bases. The length of the CDR3 is 11 residues.

This clone has just one count. This chain uses TRBV7-2 with TRBJ2-7, with D maybe TRBD2 (5 bases). CDR1 and CDR2 from the germline V gene are SGHTA and FQGNSA. The V gene lost 1 base and the J gene lost 0 bases, with 7 bases spanning the gap. The length of the CDR3 is 14 residues. The CDR3: CASSLGTFSYEQYF. CDR3 coding DNA: TGTGCCAGCAGCTTAGGGACTTTCTCCTACGAGCAGTACTTC.

This clone showed up just once. This rearrangement joins TRBV5-1 to TRBJ2-3; no firm D call. V was clipped by 2 bases and J by 5 bases, with 6 bases between them. Looked up from germline, CDR1 is SGHRS and CDR2 is YFSETQ. The CDR3 runs 12 residues. The CDR3 here is CASSLRGDTQYF. CDR3 bases: TGCGCCAGCAGCTTAAGAGGAGATACGCAGTATTTT.

This clone was detected once. The chain combines TRBV5-1 with TRBJ1-1; possible D gene TRBD1, 6 bases. Trimming shortened V by 5 bases and J by 1 base, and 12 bases separated the two germline ends. The germline gives CDR1 SGHRS, CDR2 YFSETQ. The length of the CDR3 is 14 residues. CDR3 amino acids: CASSLDRPNTEAFF. For the CDR3, the DNA is TGCGCCAGCAGTTTAGACAGGCCGAACACTGAAGCTTTCTTT.

V is TRBV11-3 and J is TRBJ1-1; perhaps TRBD1 as D (6 bases). Deletions cut 4 bases from V and 11 bases from J, with 17 bases between. CDR1 is SGHNT and CDR2 is YENEEA in the germline V gene. There are 13 residues in the CDR3. The DNA of the CDR3 is TGTGCCAGCAGCTCCGGACGGGAAGGGGGTGCTTTCTTT. As protein: CASSSGREGGAFF. Filled out from reference TRBV11-3 and TRBJ1-1, the complete variable domain reads EAGVVQSPRYKIIEKKQPVAFWCNPISGHNTLYWYLQNLGQGPELLIRYENEEAVDDSQLPKDRFSAERLKGVDSTLKIQPAELGDSAVYLCASSSGREGGAFFGQGTRLTVV.

A remark on this clone: A much larger clone lies one base from this, so it may be a read error. The same CDR3 arises from other DNA sequences in this sample as well. The chain is built from TRBV4-1 and TRBJ1-5, with TRBD1 as a possible D gene (6 bases). The CDR3 totals 15 residues. Germline V CDR1 and CDR2: MGHRA, YSYEKL. Trimming removed 2 bases at V and 1 base at J, with 9 bases between. CDR3: CASSQSTGSNQPQHF. CDR3 nucleotides: TGCGCCAGCAGCCAATCTACAGGGAGCAATCAGCCCCAGCATTTT.

This clone was observed a few times. The rearrangement links TRBV7-9 to TRBJ2-7; D possibly corresponds to TRBD1 (6 bases). Germline CDR1 is SEHNR and CDR2 is FQNEAQ (reference sequence). Trimming cost V 4 bases and J 2 bases, with 9 bases left between them. This CDR3 has 13 amino acids. The CDR3: CASSWDTTYEQYF. The CDR3 DNA is TGTGCCAGCAGCTGGGACACGACCTACGAGCAGTACTTC.

The rearrangement joins TRBV9 to TRBJ1-2; D uncertain. The V gene lost 4 bases and the J gene lost 5 bases, with 6 bases spanning the gap. The CDR3 has 11 amino acids. Germline lookup yields CDR1 SGDLS and CDR2 YYNGEE. The CDR3 is CASSSLYGYTF. The CDR3 nucleotides are TGTGCCAGCAGCTCCCTTTATGGCTACACCTTC. The whole variable domain, filled in from reference TRBV9 and TRBJ1-2, reads DSGVTQTPKHLITATGQRVTLRCSPRSGDLSVYWYQQSLDQGLQFLIQYYNGEERAKGNILERFSAQQFPDLHSELNLSSLELGDSALYFCASSSLYGYTFGSGTRLTVV.

Of note for this clone: Other DNA variants within this sample encode the same CDR3. The V call is TRBV2, the J call TRBJ1-2; 8 bases fit TRBD1. CDR1 is SNHLY, CDR2 FYNNEI, per germline. V was clipped by 3 bases and J by 5 bases; unmatched bases: 2. This CDR3 spans 13 amino acids. CDR3 sequence reads: CASSDRGPYGYTF. The CDR3 DNA reads TGTGCCAGCAGTGACAGGGGGCCTTATGGCTACACCTTC.

The chain combines TRBV9 with TRBJ1-1; TRBD1 matches at 7 bases. Losses at the gene ends were 3 bases for V and 4 bases for J; bases not matched to a gene: 3. The length of the CDR3 is 13 residues. Germline CDR1 and CDR2: SGDLS and YYNGEE. The CDR3 coding sequence is TGTGCCAGCAGCGGTTACAGGGGCACTGAAGCTTTCTTT. Protein product: CASSGYRGTEAFF.

The CDR3 loop is CATSSLIVRPSDEQFF. The DNA for the CDR3 is TGTGCCACCAGCAGTTTAATAGTTCGTCCTAGCGATGAGCAGTTCTTC. The chain employs TRBV15 and TRBJ2-1, with D perhaps TRBD2 (6 bases). The CDR3 length is 16 residues. Germline-derived CDR1 and CDR2 are LNHNV and YYDKDF (reference sequence). Trimming pared 3 bases from V and 8 bases from J, leaving 20 bases between.

The gene calls are TRBV9 and TRBJ1-6; TRBD1 agrees at 8 bases. With 6 bases clipped from V and 1 base from J, the junction kept 9 bases outside the gene matches. This CDR3 is 17 amino acids long. In germline, CDR1 is SGDLS, CDR2 YYNGEE. Written as DNA, the CDR3 is TGTGCCAGCACCCCGGGACAGGCAAGATCCTATAATTCACCCCTCCACTTT. Translating it yields CASTPGQARSYNSPLHF.

This chain connects TRBV7-8 to TRBJ2-5; tentatively, D is TRBD2 (5 bases). The CDR3 has 14 amino acids. V was shortened by 1 base and J by 9 bases, with 15 bases between the two germline ends. CDR1 and CDR2 from the germline V gene are SGHVS and FQNEAQ. The CDR3 loop reads CASSLGGRVEAQYF. As DNA, the CDR3 is TGTGCCAGCAGCTTAGGAGGGCGGGTGGAGGCCCAGTACTTC.

This clone has just a few counts. The chain combines TRBV2 with TRBJ2-7; TRBD2 might be the D (6 bases). Trimming removed 1 base at V and 7 bases at J, with 17 bases between. The V gene's germline CDR1 is SNHLY and CDR2 FYNNEI. This CDR3 comprises 15 residues. CDR3 DNA: TGTGCCAGCAGTGAAGTGCCCAGTCTGGCGGGGGAGCAGTACTTC. Protein product: CASSEVPSLAGEQYF.

The chain is built from TRBV14 and TRBJ1-6; 7 bases agree with TRBD1. The CDR3 spans 18 residues. Germline values: CDR1 SGHDN, CDR2 FVKESK. The trim removed 5 bases at V and 0 bases at J, leaving 10 bases unmatched. CDR3 nucleotides: TGTGCCAGCAGCTTACAGGGGATCGCTAGCTCCTATAATTCACCCCTCCACTTT. Translating it yields CASSLQGIASSYNSPLHF.

The gene calls are TRBV28 and TRBJ2-2; D is unresolved. Germline-derived CDR1 and CDR2 are MDHEN and SYDVKM. Trimming cost V 5 bases and J 1 base, with 5 bases left between them. The CDR3 extends over 13 amino acids. The CDR3 bases are TGTGCCAGCAGTCCTAGGAACACCGGGGAGCTGTTTTTT. Protein product: CASSPRNTGELFF. Based on the CDR3 plus reference TRBV28 and TRBJ2-2, the full variable domain is DVKVTQSSRYLVKRTGEKVFLECVQDMDHENMFWYRQDPGLGLRLIYFSYDVKMKEKGDIPEGYSVSREKKERFSLILESASTNQTSMYLCASSPRNTGELFFGEGSRLTVL.

Comment on this clone: Distinct nucleotide sequences in the sample also encode this CDR3. The chain carries TRBV4-3 and TRBJ1-3; 10 bases match TRBD1. Looked up from germline, CDR1 is LGHNA and CDR2 is YSLEER. This CDR3 comprises 15 residues. V shed 3 bases and J 4 bases; nucleotides not matched to a gene: 3. The CDR3 nucleotides read TGCGCCAGCAGCCAGGGACAGGGGCTGGGAAACACCATATATTTT. Its translation: CASSQGQGLGNTIYF.

This clone appeared a few times. V usage is TRBV5-1 and J usage is TRBJ2-7; TRBD2 matches at 9 bases. The CDR3 is made up of 13 amino acids. From germline, CDR1 is SGHRS and CDR2 YFSETQ. The J segment lost 4 bases and the V segment lost 3 bases, leaving 2 bases of the junction unmatched. The CDR3 here is CASSYSGGYEQYF. In DNA form, the CDR3 reads TGCGCCAGCAGCTACAGCGGGGGGTACGAGCAGTACTTC.

This clone came up a few times. This chain links TRBV28 with TRBJ1-2, with TRBD1 matching 7 bases. The CDR3 is made up of 16 amino acids. Germline CDR1 is MDHEN and CDR2 is SYDVKM. V shed 5 bases, J shed 7 bases, and the junction held 16 bases outside the gene matches. For the CDR3, the DNA is TGTGCCAGCAGTCTAACCTCGCTCACAGGGGCTGGTGGCTACACCTTC. This codes for CASSLTSLTGAGGYTF.

This clone was seen a single time. The J gene is TRBJ2-7, the V gene TRBV28; D ambiguous. The CDR3 is made up of 12 amino acids. CDR1 and CDR2 (germline): MDHEN, SYDVKM. Trimming cost V 3 bases and J 4 bases, with 7 bases left between them. For the CDR3, the DNA is TGTGCCAGCAGTTTCCCGTTTTACGAGCAGTACTTC. It encodes CASSFPFYEQYF.

As to this clone: At one boundary the junction diverges from the germline segment, which might be a read error. The chain uses TRBV6-6 and TRBJ1-4; weak D call: TRBD1 (5 bases). Germline CDR1 MNHNY, CDR2 SVGAGI (reference sequence). This CDR3 is 14 amino acids long. CDR3 sequence reads: CATSWGLVEEKLFF. CDR3 in DNA: TGTGCCACCAGTTGGGGCCTTGTAGAGGAAAAACTGTTTTTT.

The chain has TRBV28 and TRBJ2-7; 10 bases map to TRBD2. This CDR3 spans 13 amino acids. Trimming cost V 8 bases and J 4 bases; bases outside gene matches: 5. From germline, CDR1 is MDHEN and CDR2 SYDVKM. The CDR3 coding sequence is TGTGCCAGCCTAGCGGGAGCGATGTACGAGCAGTACTTC. It encodes CASLAGAMYEQYF.

The chain uses TRBV28 and TRBJ2-2; D is possibly TRBD2 (5 bases). Germline V lookup: CDR1 MDHEN, CDR2 SYDVKM. This CDR3 has 15 residues. V was cut by 3 bases and J by 3 bases, with 11 bases left in between. Written as DNA, the CDR3 is TGTGCCAGCAGTTTGTCGGGAATGCACACCGGGGAGCTGTTTTTT. This sequence encodes CASSLSGMHTGELFF.

On this clone itself: The same CDR3 can be traced to other DNA sequences in this sample. The chain links TRBV4-3 to TRBJ2-3, with D perhaps TRBD2 (6 bases). Trimming pared 3 bases from V and 6 bases from J, leaving 10 bases between. CDR1 LGHNA and CDR2 YSLEER come from the germline V gene. The CDR3 is made up of 13 amino acids. CDR3 in amino acids: CASSQSRGDTQYF. The CDR3 DNA sequence: TGCGCCAGCAGCCAGTCTCGGGGGGATACGCAGTATTTT.

The rearrangement uses TRBV20-1 and TRBJ1-5; D gene unclear. Trimming took 6 bases from V and 3 from J, leaving 6 bases between them. The CDR3 runs to 11 residues. Per germline, CDR1 DFQATT and CDR2 SNEGSKA (reference sequence). CDR3: CSAIHNQPQHF. The CDR3 nucleotides read TGCAGTGCGATACACAATCAGCCCCAGCATTTT.

The chain links TRBV7-3 to TRBJ1-5, with TRBD1 identical over 7 bases. Germline V gene lookup returns CDR1 SGHTA and CDR2 FQGTGA. CDR3 length equals 22 residues. The V gene end was trimmed by 0 bases and the J gene end by 0 bases; junction bases not matched to a gene: 20. This chain's CDR3 is CASSLTLPGERGRNYSNQPQHF. Written as DNA, the CDR3 is TGTGCCAGCAGCTTAACGTTACCGGGGGAGAGGGGGCGGAATTATAGCAATCAGCCCCAGCATTTT.

The chain has TRBV16 and TRBJ1-5, with 12 bases that match TRBD1. This CDR3 contains 16 residues. J lost 3 bases, V lost 3 bases, and 3 bases had no gene match. Looked up from germline, CDR1 is KGHSY and CDR2 is FQNENV. CDR3 residues: CASSHRDRGHNQPQHF. The CDR3 nucleotides read TGTGCCAGCAGCCACAGGGACAGGGGGCACAATCAGCCCCAGCATTTT.

In the case of this clone: The junction does not match germline at one end; this may be a read error. The sample holds other DNA sequences that translate to the same CDR3. The chain uses TRBV18 and TRBJ2-4, with TRBD2 identical over 7 bases. CDR1 and CDR2 from the germline V gene are KGHSH and LQKENI. The CDR3 loop spans 15 amino acids. The CDR3 DNA sequence: TGCGCCAGCTCACCTCTAGCGGCAAGCAAAAACATTCAGTACTTC. This encodes CASSPLAASKNIQYF.